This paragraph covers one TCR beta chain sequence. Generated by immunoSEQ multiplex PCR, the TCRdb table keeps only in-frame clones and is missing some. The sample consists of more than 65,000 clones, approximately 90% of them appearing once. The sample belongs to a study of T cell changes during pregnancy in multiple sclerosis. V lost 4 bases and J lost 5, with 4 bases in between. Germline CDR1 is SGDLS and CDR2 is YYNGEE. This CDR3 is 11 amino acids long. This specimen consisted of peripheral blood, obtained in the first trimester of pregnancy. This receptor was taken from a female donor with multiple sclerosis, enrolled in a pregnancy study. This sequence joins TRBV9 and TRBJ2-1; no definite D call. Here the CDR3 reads CASSLDNEQFF. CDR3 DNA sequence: TGTGCCAGCAGCCTTGACAATGAGCAGTTCTTC.